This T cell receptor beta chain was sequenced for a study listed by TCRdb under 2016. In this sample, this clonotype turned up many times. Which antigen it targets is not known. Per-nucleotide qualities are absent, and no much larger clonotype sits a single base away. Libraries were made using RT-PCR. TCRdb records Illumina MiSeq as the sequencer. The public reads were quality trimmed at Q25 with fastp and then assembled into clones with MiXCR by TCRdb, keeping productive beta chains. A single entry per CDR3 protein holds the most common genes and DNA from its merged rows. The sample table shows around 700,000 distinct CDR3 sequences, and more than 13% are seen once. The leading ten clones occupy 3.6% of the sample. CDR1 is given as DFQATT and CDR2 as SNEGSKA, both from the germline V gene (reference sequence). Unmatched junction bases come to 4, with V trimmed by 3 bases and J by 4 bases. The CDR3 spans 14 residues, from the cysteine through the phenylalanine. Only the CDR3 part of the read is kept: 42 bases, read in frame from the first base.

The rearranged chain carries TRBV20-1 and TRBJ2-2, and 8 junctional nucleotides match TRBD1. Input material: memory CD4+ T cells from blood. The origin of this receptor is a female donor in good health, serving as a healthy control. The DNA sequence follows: TGCAGTGCTAGCCAGGGGGCCCCCACCGGGGAGCTGTTTTTT. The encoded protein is CSASQGAPTGELFF.